This T cell receptor beta chain was sequenced in a study of PD-1 blockade in classical Hodgkin lymphoma. The study's findings and limits: Whoever responded completely had baseline diversity much like that seen in newly diagnosed patients.

Following autologous stem cell transplantation, relapse occurred in every patient, and exposure to brentuximab vedotin varied. To note about this clone: Its antigen remains unidentified.

The data were produced by immunoSEQ multiplex PCR, yet TCRdb's version contains in-frame clones alone and is incomplete. The data hold almost 85,000 clones, with approximately 91% observed a single time. Sequencing was performed on peripheral blood mononuclear cells (PBMCs), taken at baseline. This sequence was found in a human donor with classical Hodgkin lymphoma.

CDR3 bases: TGTGCCAGCAGTCCAGGGGACGGAAGCTCTGGAAACACCATATATTTT. Encoded protein: CASSPGDGSSGNTIYF. This chain links TRBV28 with TRBJ1-3; tentative D call: TRBD1 (6 bases). The CDR3 extends over 16 amino acids. Deletions cut 5 bases from V and 0 bases from J, with 14 bases between. The germline gives CDR1 MDHEN, CDR2 SYDVKM.